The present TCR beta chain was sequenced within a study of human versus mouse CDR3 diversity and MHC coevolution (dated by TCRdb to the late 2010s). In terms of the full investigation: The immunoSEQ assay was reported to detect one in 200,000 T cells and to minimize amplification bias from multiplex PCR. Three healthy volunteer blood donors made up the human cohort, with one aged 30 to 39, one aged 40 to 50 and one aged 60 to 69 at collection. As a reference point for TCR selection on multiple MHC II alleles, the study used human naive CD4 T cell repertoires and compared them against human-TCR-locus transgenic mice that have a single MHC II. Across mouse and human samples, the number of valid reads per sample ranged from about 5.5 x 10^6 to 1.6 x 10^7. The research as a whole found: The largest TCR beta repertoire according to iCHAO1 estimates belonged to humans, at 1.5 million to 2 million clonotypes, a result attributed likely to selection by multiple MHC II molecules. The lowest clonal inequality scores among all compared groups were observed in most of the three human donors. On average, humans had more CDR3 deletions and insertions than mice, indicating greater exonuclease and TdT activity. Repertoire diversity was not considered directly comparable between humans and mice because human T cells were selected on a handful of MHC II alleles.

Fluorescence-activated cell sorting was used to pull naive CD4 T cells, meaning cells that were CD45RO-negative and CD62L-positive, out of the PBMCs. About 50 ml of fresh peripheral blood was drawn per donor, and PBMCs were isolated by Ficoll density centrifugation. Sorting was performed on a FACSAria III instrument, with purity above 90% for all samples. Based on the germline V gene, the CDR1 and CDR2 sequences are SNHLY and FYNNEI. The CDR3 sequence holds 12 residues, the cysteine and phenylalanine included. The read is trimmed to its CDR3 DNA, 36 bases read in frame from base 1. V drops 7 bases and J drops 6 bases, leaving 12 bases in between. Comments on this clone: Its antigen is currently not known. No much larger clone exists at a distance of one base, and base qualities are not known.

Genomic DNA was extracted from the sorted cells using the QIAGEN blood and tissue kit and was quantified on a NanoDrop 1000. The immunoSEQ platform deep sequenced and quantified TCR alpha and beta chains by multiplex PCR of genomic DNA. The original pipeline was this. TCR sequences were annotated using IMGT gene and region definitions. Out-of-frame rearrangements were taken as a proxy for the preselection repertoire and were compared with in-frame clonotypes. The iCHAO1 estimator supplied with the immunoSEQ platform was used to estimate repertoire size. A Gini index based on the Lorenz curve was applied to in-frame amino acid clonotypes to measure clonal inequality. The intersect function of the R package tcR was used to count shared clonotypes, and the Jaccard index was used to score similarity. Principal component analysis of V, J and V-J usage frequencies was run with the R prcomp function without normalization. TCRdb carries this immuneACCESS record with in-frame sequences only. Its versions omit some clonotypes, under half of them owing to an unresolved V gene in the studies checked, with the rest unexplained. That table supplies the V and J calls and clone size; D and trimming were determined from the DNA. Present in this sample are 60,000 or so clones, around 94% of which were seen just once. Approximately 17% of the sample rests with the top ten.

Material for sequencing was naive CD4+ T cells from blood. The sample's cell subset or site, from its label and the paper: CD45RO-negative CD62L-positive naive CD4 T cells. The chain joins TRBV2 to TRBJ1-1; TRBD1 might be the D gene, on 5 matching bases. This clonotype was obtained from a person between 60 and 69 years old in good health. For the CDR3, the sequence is CASTQGPPEAFF. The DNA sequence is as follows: TGTGCCAGCACCCAGGGCCCACCTGAAGCTTTCTTT.